These 9 T cell receptor beta chains were sequenced from one sample in a study of long-term antiretroviral therapy in people with HIV. The immunoSEQ assay was v3.0, run at survey level. Only in-frame clones appear in the TCRdb table, and some are missing; sequencing was by immunoSEQ multiplex PCR. Found here are tens of thousands of clones, over 75% of them singletons; the top ten hold roughly 1%. The sequenced sample was unsorted PBMCs, obtained 2 years after starting antiretroviral therapy. These receptors came from a man aged 45-65 years with HIV.

CDR3 bases: TGTGCCAGCAGCTCCGGCGGGGCGCACGAGCAGTACTTC. It codes for CASSSGGAHEQYF. The chain carries TRBV7-9 and TRBJ2-7, with D tentatively TRBD2 (6 bases). This CDR3 has 13 residues. Between the trimmed V and J ends, which lost 4 bases and 5 bases, there was a span of 12 bases. Germline loops: CDR1 SEHNR, CDR2 FQNEAQ (reference sequence). The whole variable domain, remainder taken from reference TRBV7-9 and TRBJ2-7, is DTGVSQNPRHKITKRGQNVTFRCDPISEHNRLYWYRQTLGQGPEFLTYFQNEAQLEKSRLLSDRFSAERPKGSFSTLEIQRTEQGDSAMYLCASSSGGAHEQYFGPGTRLTVT.

The chain is built from TRBV7-2 and TRBJ2-5, with D possibly TRBD2 on 7 matching bases. The germline V and J ends were trimmed by 4 bases and 5 bases, with 14 bases remaining between them. The length of the CDR3 is 14 residues. CDR1 is SGHTA and CDR2 is FQGNSA in the germline V gene. DNA of the CDR3: TGTGCCAGCAGCTCCCCGGGGGGCGGTGAGACCCAGTACTTC. This encodes CASSSPGGGETQYF. The entire variable domain, with the rest obtained from reference TRBV7-2 and TRBJ2-5, is as follows: GAGVSQSPSNKVTEKGKDVELRCDPISGHTALYWYRQSLGQGLEFLIYFQGNSAPDKSGLPSDRFSAERTGGSVSTLTIQRTQQEDSAVYLCASSSPGGGETQYFGPGTRLLVL.

V gene TRBV19 combines with J gene TRBJ1-1; a weak D match, TRBD1 (5 bases). The CDR3 spans 14 residues. The germline CDR1 and CDR2 sequences are LNHDA and SQIVND (reference sequence). V lost 6 bases and J lost 1, with 12 bases in between. CDR3 loop: CASSGTSPNTEAFF. The CDR3 DNA follows: TGTGCCAGTAGCGGGACCTCACCGAACACTGAAGCTTTCTTT.

The CDR3 region is CASSVGETDTQYF. CDR3 nucleotide sequence: TGTGCCAGCAGTGTCGGGGAGACCGATACGCAGTATTTT. This sequence joins TRBV2 and TRBJ2-3; weak D call: TRBD2 (5 bases). Germline V gene data show CDR1 as SNHLY and CDR2 as FYNNEI. This CDR3 contains 13 residues. The V gene lost 4 bases and the J gene lost 6 bases, with 11 bases spanning the gap.

J is TRBJ2-2 and V is TRBV7-3; D is unclear. The V and J ends lost 4 bases and 5 bases respectively, with 17 bases between them. This CDR3 has 16 amino acids. Germline CDR1 reads SGHTA; CDR2 reads FQGTGA. CDR3 DNA sequence: TGTGCCAGCAGCTCAAAGGAGAGTACCTTTACCGGGGAGCTGTTTTTT. It encodes CASSSKESTFTGELFF.

The CDR3 protein is CASSLGQMNTEAFF. The CDR3 DNA follows: TGTGCCAGCAGCTTAGGTCAGATGAACACTGAAGCTTTCTTT. The rearrangement links TRBV7-9 to TRBJ1-1; D not certain. The CDR3 length is 14 residues. Germline-derived CDR1 and CDR2 are SEHNR and FQNEAQ (reference sequence). Trimming stripped 1 base from V and 0 bases from J, with 6 bases between.

V gene TRBV7-9 combines with J gene TRBJ2-3; possibly TRBD1 for D (6 bases). The CDR3 contains 15 residues. The germline V gene has CDR1 SEHNR and CDR2 FQNEAQ (reference sequence). Trimming removed 2 bases at V and 2 bases at J, with 11 bases between. CDR3 in amino acids: CASSLPGQNTDTQYF. DNA of the CDR3: TGTGCCAGCAGCTTACCCGGACAGAACACAGATACGCAGTATTTT.

The rearrangement uses TRBV6-1 and TRBJ1-1; D is unresolved. Germline-derived CDR1 and CDR2 are MNHNS and SASEGT. With 1 base removed from V and 2 bases from J, the gap between germline ends came to 8 bases. This CDR3 is built from 14 residues. Written as DNA, the CDR3 is TGTGCCAGCAGTGAAGTAACCTATAACACTGAAGCTTTCTTT. This sequence encodes CASSEVTYNTEAFF.

This rearrangement joins TRBV5-1 to TRBJ2-4; D may be TRBD2 (6 bases). Trimming shortened V by 0 bases and J by 8 bases, and 15 bases separated the two germline ends. The V gene's germline CDR1 is SGHRS and CDR2 YFSETQ. The CDR3 is made up of 15 amino acids. The CDR3: CASSLAAPGEDIQYF. In nucleotides, the CDR3 is TGCGCCAGCAGCTTGGCTGCGCCGGGGGAAGACATTCAGTACTTC.